This TCR beta chain was found in a study of shared clonotypes between healthy human individuals. Study-level results: Blood was the only sampled material, and tissue repertoires likely differ.

The V gene's germline CDR1 is LNHNV and CDR2 YYDKDF (reference sequence). Deletions cut 0 bases from V and 5 bases from J, with 7 bases between. The CDR3 totals 14 residues. An assay was performed, and its level was deep. Sequencing was performed with immunoSEQ multiplex PCR; in TCRdb, only in-frame clones are kept and a portion is missing. The sample holds some 1,600,000 clones, 95% to 99% seen once. Worth noting for this clone: Its antigen is not known.

Naive CD4+ cells were CD45RA-selected; the remaining cells were memory. V usage is TRBV15 and J usage is TRBJ2-2; no definite D call. This clonotype originated in a man aged 25 to 40 in good health. Material for sequencing was naive CD4+ T cells sorted from blood. Described subset: CD45RA+ positively selected. CDR3 amino acids: CATSRDVSTGELFF. DNA of the CDR3: TGTGCCACCAGCAGAGACGTTTCTACCGGGGAGCTGTTTTTT.